This TCR beta chain derives from a study of diagnostic markers for celiac disease (dated by TCRdb to the early 2020s). For sequencing, an Illumina MiSeq was employed. Reads reprocessed by TCRdb are summarized as one entry per CDR3 protein sequence, and DNA is absent. This sample's clone table shows about 6,000 distinct CDR3 sequences. The top ten clones comprise 5.5% to 7.5% of the sample. About this clonotype itself: No cognate antigen has been identified for it.

The CDR3 goes from the cysteine to the phenylalanine over 15 residues. The coding DNA is unavailable. The germline V gene (reference sequence) supplies CDR1 LNHNV and CDR2 YYDKDF. The rearrangement joined TRBV15 to TRBJ2-7; TCRdb reports TRBD2, a call that lacks DNA to check it against. The sequenced sample was either unsorted cells or a sorted T cell fraction (not recorded which). The TCR originated in a human donor. This table probably holds off-target reads from a library built for another chain. The CDR3 reads as follows: CATSRGLAPGSEQYF.